This TCR beta chain is drawn from a study of read filtering for tumor transcriptome and immune sequencing. From around 0.4 ug of RNA, a library with molecular barcoded alpha/delta and beta/gamma adaptors was made. A single record per CDR3 protein comes from TCRdb applying MiXCR to the reads. The sample has under 80,000 distinct CDR3 sequences; roughly 19% are singletons. Germline assignment: CDR1 SGHTA and CDR2 FQGNSA. This CDR3 is 14 amino acids long. V dropped 6 bases and J dropped 2 bases, with 12 bases sitting between them. This clonotype was observed a handful of times. The chain joins TRBV7-2 to TRBJ2-3; unclear D gene. Specimen: a population of CD138-negative cells sorted from bone marrow. The origin of this receptor is a donor aged 40 or over with multiple myeloma. CDR3 DNA sequence: TGTGCCAGCAGTCGGGTAGTGATCACAGATACGCAGTATTTT. Translation: CASSRVVITDTQYF.